This TCR beta chain appears in the sequencing data of a study of T-cell memory formation after mild COVID-19. This clonotype has only a few counts. The CDR3 contains 16 residues. V lost 1 base and J lost 7, with 17 bases in between. In germline, CDR1 is SEHNR, CDR2 FQNEAQ (reference sequence). TCRdb ran MiXCR on the 5' RACE reads and lists one entry per CDR3 protein. This table holds 470,000 or so distinct CDR3 sequences, 15% to 20% found once. This chain links TRBV7-9 with TRBJ1-5; no reliable D call. The sample taken for sequencing was PBMCs or a T cell subset sorted from them (not recorded which). The sequence was collected from an adult woman who had mild COVID-19 (a few samples of this study predate the infection). Cell type and time point are not known. The CDR3, as DNA: TGTGCCAGCAGCTTAGAGGTGGGTGAAATCAGACAGCCCCAGCATTTT. Translating it yields CASSLEVGEIRQPQHF.